The 30 T cell receptor beta chains below come from one sample, sequenced in a study of blood T cells in healthy people across ages. A second PCR of 7 to 11 cycles used a sample-barcoded 5' primer and a J-beta primer mix. From the 5' RACE reads, TCRdb called clonotypes with MiXCR, one entry per CDR3 protein. The repertoire holds 650,000 to 1,000,000 distinct CDR3 sequences, with 36% as singletons. The sample taken for sequencing was blood. The receptor source for this set is a young man in good health.

To note about this clonotype: The CDR3 carries no conserved terminal phenylalanine or tryptophan, so it likely arises from a read error. The CDR3 spells CATSDLPGLVGHYGQETQYL. The CDR3, as DNA: TGTGCCACCAGTGACCTCCCGGGACTAGTGGGGCACTATGGGCAAGAGACCCAGTACTTA. The rearrangement joins TRBV24-1 to TRBJ2-5; 8 bases match TRBD2. CDR1 and CDR2 from the germline V gene are KGHDR and SFDVKD. The CDR3 has 20 amino acids. V shed 4 bases, J shed 2 bases, and the junction held 20 bases outside the gene matches.

Only a few counts were recorded for this clonotype. J is TRBJ2-3 and V is TRBV6-2 or TRBV6-3; D is unclear. Per germline, CDR1 MNHEY and CDR2 SVGEGT. Trimming removed 0 bases from V and 0 bases from J, with 10 bases in between. The CDR3 consists of 16 residues. In nucleotides, the CDR3 is TGTGCCAGCAGTTACTCCGCCAGGAGCAGCACAGATACGCAGTATTTT. This gives the protein CASSYSARSSTDTQYF.

This clonotype occurred many times. The chain employs TRBV6-5 and TRBJ2-3; 12 nucleotides line up with TRBD2. The CDR3 is made up of 16 amino acids. Germline trimming cut 5 bases from V and 0 bases from J; bases unmatched to any gene: 3. Germline CDR1 MNHEY, CDR2 SVGAGI. The CDR3: CASSRLAGDSTDTQYF. In DNA form, the CDR3 reads TGTGCCAGCAGTCGACTAGCGGGGGACAGCACAGATACGCAGTATTTT.

This clonotype came up once. This sequence joins TRBV4-1 and TRBJ2-7, with D perhaps matching TRBD2 (6 bases). This CDR3 has 13 amino acids. The V end lost 8 bases, the J end lost 3 bases, and 14 bases lay between the germline ends. Germline CDR1 reads MGHRA; CDR2 reads YSYEKL. The CDR3 spells CASDRAGYYEQYF. Written as DNA, the CDR3 is TGCGCCAGCGACCGGGCGGGATACTACGAGCAGTACTTC.

The rearrangement uses TRBV7-9 and TRBJ2-3; D remains unclear. Germline loops: CDR1 SEHNR, CDR2 FQNEAQ (reference sequence). The CDR3 has 14 residues. Trimming cost V 8 bases and J 1 base, with 13 bases left between them. CDR3: CASGQGWGTDTQYF. The CDR3, as DNA: TGTGCCAGCGGCCAAGGGTGGGGCACAGATACGCAGTATTTT.

A note on this clonotype: A much larger clone differs by one base, so this may be a read error. This sequence joins TRBV5-1 and TRBJ2-5; tentative D call: TRBD2 (7 bases). The length of the CDR3 is 14 residues. Germline lookup yields CDR1 SGHRS and CDR2 YFSETQ. DNA for the CDR3: TGCGCCAGCAGCTTGGTGGGGGGGCGAGAGGCCCAGTACTTC. Protein product: CASSLVGGREAQYF. Full variable domain (rest looked up from reference TRBV5-1 and TRBJ2-5): KAGVTQTPRYLIKTRGQQVTLSCSPISGHRSVSWYQQTPGQGLQFLFEYFSETQRNKGNFPGRFSGRQFSNSRSEMNVSTLELGDSALYLCASSLVGGREAQYFGPGTRLLVL.

This clonotype was counted ten times or more. The rearrangement joins TRBV12-3 or TRBV12-4 to TRBJ1-1; D remains unclear. Trimming took 6 bases from V and 1 from J, leaving 3 bases between them. This CDR3 comprises 11 residues. CDR3 sequence: CASRPNTEAFF. CDR3 nucleotides: TGTGCCAGCAGGCCGAACACTGAAGCTTTCTTT.

This clonotype was recorded many times. The chain has TRBV12-3 or TRBV12-4 and TRBJ2-1; TRBD1 matches 10 bases. CDR3 length: 17 amino acids. After removal of 1 base from V and 1 base from J, the junction contained 4 bases not matched to a gene. In DNA, the CDR3 is TGTGCCAGCAGTTTAGGAAGACAGGGGGCTTCCTACAATGAGCAGTTCTTC. This gives the protein CASSLGRQGASYNEQFF.

This clonotype was seen a handful of times. This chain joins TRBV7-3 and TRBJ2-2; D is perhaps TRBD1 (6 bases). CDR1 and CDR2 (germline): SGHTA, FQGTGA. This CDR3 spans 15 amino acids. V was clipped by 4 bases and J by 6 bases, with 15 bases between them. Here the CDR3 DNA reads TGTGCCAGCAGCTCCGGGACAACAGCGGCCGGGGAGCTGTTTTTT. Protein product: CASSSGTTAAGELFF.

The rearrangement links TRBV20-1 to TRBJ2-5; TRBD1 agrees at 8 bases. The CDR3 covers 15 residues. V trimming: 1 base; J trimming: 5 bases; junction bases outside the gene matches: 9. Germline values: CDR1 DFQATT, CDR2 SNEGSKA (reference sequence). The CDR3 bases are TGCAGTGCTAGAGTGCCGACAGGGGTTGGGGAGACCCAGTACTTC. Translation gives CSARVPTGVGETQYF.

The V gene is TRBV15, the J gene TRBJ2-3; 10 bases match TRBD2. The CDR3 has 17 residues. V gave up 0 bases and J gave up 3 bases; unmatched junction bases: 6. Germline lookup yields CDR1 LNHNV and CDR2 YYDKDF (reference sequence). CDR3 coding DNA: TGTGCCACCAGCAGAGATTCTTTGGGACTAGCGACAGATACGCAGTATTTT. Its translation: CATSRDSLGLATDTQYF.

This chain uses TRBV4-3 with TRBJ2-3; tentatively, D is TRBD1 or TRBD2 (6 bases each). The CDR3 runs to 18 residues. Germline assignment: CDR1 LGHNA and CDR2 YSLEER. Between the trimmed V and J ends, which lost 0 bases and 2 bases, there was a span of 18 bases. The CDR3 loop is CASSQDSGRGPFTDTQYF. The CDR3 bases are TGCGCCAGCAGCCAAGATTCCGGTCGGGGGCCGTTCACAGATACGCAGTATTTT.

This clonotype was detected many times. The genes are TRBV12-3 or TRBV12-4 and TRBJ1-2; the D is unclear. The CDR3 length is 13 residues. Trimming stripped 1 base from V and 4 bases from J, with 7 bases between. The CDR3: CASSLEESYGYTF. The CDR3 bases are TGTGCCAGCAGTTTAGAGGAAAGCTATGGCTACACCTTC.

V and J are TRBV30 and TRBJ1-1; the D gene is possibly TRBD1 (5 bases). Trimming removed 3 bases at V and 0 bases at J, with 17 bases between. The CDR3 totals 16 residues. In germline, CDR1 is GTSNPN, CDR2 SVGIG (reference sequence). The CDR3 coding sequence is TGTGCCTGGAGGCCGGGACTAACCAGCATGAACACTGAAGCTTTCTTT. Translating it yields CAWRPGLTSMNTEAFF.

Only one count was recorded for this clonotype. With a much larger clone just one base away, this may be a read error. This rearrangement joins TRBV20-1 to TRBJ2-5; 8 bases line up with TRBD2. The germline gives CDR1 DFQATT, CDR2 SNEGSKA (reference sequence). V shed 4 bases and J 11 bases; nucleotides not matched to a gene: 15. The CDR3 contains 14 residues. The CDR3 DNA reads TGCAGTGCTACCACGGGACTAGACTACAATGAGCAGTACTTC. Amino acid sequence: CSATTGLDYNEQYF.

The rearrangement uses TRBV7-8 and TRBJ2-7, with 8 nucleotides matching TRBD1. Unmatched junction bases numbered 12, after V lost 5 bases and J lost 6 bases. Germline CDR1 reads SGHVS; CDR2 reads FQNEAQ. The CDR3 consists of 15 residues. CDR3 residues: CASSQGQGMGREQYF. DNA for the CDR3: TGTGCCAGCAGCCAAGGACAGGGAATGGGTCGCGAGCAGTACTTC. Together with reference TRBV7-8 and TRBJ2-7, the CDR3 gives the full variable domain: GAGVSQSPRYKVAKRGQDVALRCDPISGHVSLFWYQQALGQGPEFLTYFQNEAQLDKSGLPSDRFFAERPEGSVSTLKIQRTQQEDSAVYLCASSQGQGMGREQYFGPGTRLTVT.

This clonotype was recorded a few times. The chain employs TRBV25-1 and TRBJ1-5; a weak D match, TRBD1 (5 bases). Between the trimmed V and J ends, which lost 3 bases and 7 bases, there was a span of 10 bases. The CDR3 sequence is 13 residues long. Germline V gene sequence: CDR1 MGHDK, CDR2 SYGVNS. DNA of the CDR3: TGTGCCAGCAGTGATTTGCAGGGCCAGCCCCAGCATTTT. Encoded protein: CASSDLQGQPQHF.

The table lists this clonotype with a few counts. The V gene is TRBV4-1, the J gene TRBJ1-2, with 7 bases matching TRBD1. The junction had 5 bases not matched to a gene; V was cut back by 4 bases and J by 0 bases. The CDR3 extends over 15 amino acids. CDR1 is MGHRA, CDR2 YSYEKL, per germline. This CDR3 is CASSPQGHPNYGYTF. The DNA for the CDR3 is TGCGCCAGCAGCCCACAGGGGCATCCTAACTATGGCTACACCTTC.

This clonotype was detected a few times. V gene TRBV5-6 combines with J gene TRBJ1-1; the match to TRBD1 covers 11 bases. With V trimmed by 3 bases and J by 5 bases, 3 bases remained unmatched. CDR3 length: 14 residues. Germline CDR1 and CDR2: SGHDT and YYEEEE. The CDR3 loop is CASSSRDRGTEAFF. Here the CDR3 DNA reads TGTGCCAGCAGCTCCCGGGACAGGGGGACTGAAGCTTTCTTT.

The CDR3 DNA reads TGCGCCAGCAGCGAGGACAGACGTTGGGATTACAATGAGCAGTTCTTC. It is translated as CASSEDRRWDYNEQFF. The chain uses TRBV10-1 and TRBJ2-1, with D possibly matching TRBD1 (6 bases). V lost 6 bases and J 4 bases, leaving 19 bases between the germline ends. CDR1 and CDR2 (germline): WNHNN, SYGVQD (reference sequence). The CDR3 is 16 residues long.

The V call is TRBV9, the J call TRBJ2-5; TRBD2 agrees at 10 bases. After removal of 1 base from V and 11 bases from J, the junction contained 11 bases not matched to a gene. This CDR3 has 15 residues. CDR1 SGDLS and CDR2 YYNGEE come from the germline V gene. This CDR3 reads CASSVPSGGDNEQYF. The CDR3 DNA follows: TGTGCCAGCAGCGTACCTAGCGGGGGAGATAATGAGCAGTACTTC. Drawing the rest from reference TRBV9 and TRBJ2-5, the complete variable domain is DSGVTQTPKHLITATGQRVTLRCSPRSGDLSVYWYQQSLDQGLQFLIQYYNGEERAKGNILERFSAQQFPDLHSELNLSSLELGDSALYFCASSVPSGGDNEQYFGPGTRLLVL.

V is TRBV9 and J is TRBJ2-1; 11 bases fit TRBD2. CDR3 length: 18 amino acids. The ends lost 3 bases at V and 0 bases at J; junction bases unmatched: 8. The germline V gene has CDR1 SGDLS and CDR2 YYNGEE. CDR3 sequence reads: CASSATTSGGVSYNEQFF. The CDR3 DNA follows: TGTGCCAGCAGCGCTACTACTAGCGGGGGCGTCTCCTACAATGAGCAGTTCTTC.

This clonotype was picked up a small number of times. The chain employs TRBV21-1 and TRBJ2-2. TRBV21-1 constitutes a pseudogene. The CDR3 covers 12 residues. The CDR3 DNA sequence: TGTGCCAGCAGCCAGGAGTGTGAGGAGCTGTTTTTT. Translating gives CASSQECEELFF.

Regarding this clonotype: This may be a read error, as it is one base from a much larger clone. This rearrangement joins TRBV6-6 to TRBJ2-7; 9 bases agree with TRBD1. In germline, CDR1 is MNHNY, CDR2 SVGAGI (reference sequence). J lost 7 bases, V lost 6 bases, and 16 bases had no gene match. The CDR3 has 16 residues. CDR3 nucleotide sequence: TGTGCCAGCAGCCCCCTCCGGACAGGGGATGCCAATGAGCAGTACTTC. It is translated as CASSPLRTGDANEQYF.

V and J are TRBV3-1 and TRBJ2-2, with D possibly TRBD1 on 6 matching bases. Trimming pared 5 bases from V and 6 bases from J, leaving 16 bases between. Germline loops: CDR1 LGHDT, CDR2 YNNKEL (reference sequence). This CDR3 spans 15 amino acids. CDR3 sequence (DNA): TGTGCCAGCAGCGCTCGACAGGTGGGCGCCGGGGAGCTGTTTTTT. Amino acid sequence: CASSARQVGAGELFF.

CDR3 in DNA: TGTGCTAGTGGTACAGGGGTTTCGAACACCGGGGAGCTGTTTTTT. Amino acid sequence: CASGTGVSNTGELFF. The chain employs TRBV12-5 and TRBJ2-2, with 7 bases matching TRBD1. The CDR3 sequence is 15 residues long. The germline CDR1 and CDR2 sequences are LGHNT and FRNRAP. After removal of 5 bases from V and 0 bases from J, the junction contained 3 bases not matched to a gene.

This clonotype was recorded a few times. The chain carries TRBV6-2 or TRBV6-3 and TRBJ2-7; TRBD2 matches 13 bases. This CDR3 spans 14 amino acids. Unmatched junction bases numbered 2, after V lost 7 bases and J lost 2 bases. The germline V gene encodes CDR1 MNHEY and CDR2 SVGEGT. The CDR3, as DNA: TGTGCCAGCAAACTAGCGGGGGGGCCCTACGAGCAGTACTTC. It specifies CASKLAGGPYEQYF.

This chain uses TRBV12-3 or TRBV12-4 with TRBJ1-1; no reliable D call. The CDR3 runs 14 residues. Trimming left V 3 bases short and J 4 bases short, with 12 bases between. The CDR3 DNA follows: TGTGCCAGCAGTTTCGAGGGTCTCGGCACTGAAGCTTTCTTT. Its translation: CASSFEGLGTEAFF.

This clonotype was picked up a small number of times. The CDR3 is CASSYPNLSPLAAYEQYF. Here the CDR3 DNA reads TGTGCCAGCAGTTACCCCAACCTTTCCCCTTTGGCAGCCTACGAGCAGTACTTC. The chain uses TRBV6-5 and TRBJ2-7, with D hard to call. Trimming cost V 2 bases and J 2 bases, with 22 bases left between them. CDR1 is MNHEY, CDR2 SVGAGI, per germline. The CDR3 runs to 18 residues.

The chain carries TRBV4-1 and TRBJ1-1, with a weak D call TRBD1 (5 bases). This CDR3 is 15 amino acids long. From germline, CDR1 is MGHRA and CDR2 YSYEKL. Trimming took off 0 bases at V and 4 bases at J, with 12 bases between the two ends. The CDR3 DNA is TGCGCCAGCAGCCAAGATCGAGGGGTCGTCACTGAAGCTTTCTTT. Translation gives CASSQDRGVVTEAFF.